The next 21 T cell receptor beta chains were all read from a single sample in a study of blood T cell repertoires in COVID-19. Data came from immunoSEQ multiplex PCR; TCRdb stores just in-frame clones and leaves some out. The sample carries about 150,000 clones, about 80% recorded once. Sequencing was performed on peripheral blood. These receptors were collected from a woman in her sixties or seventies with COVID-19, enrolled during active disease.

J is TRBJ1-6 and V is TRBV3-1 (or the pseudogene TRBV3-2), with 7 bases lining up with TRBD1. This CDR3 spans 15 amino acids. The germline gives CDR1 LGHDT, CDR2 YNNKEL (reference sequence). V lost 8 bases to trimming and J lost 10 bases; unmatched junction nucleotides: 14. The CDR3 region has the DNA TGTGCCAGCGACCGGGGACAGCCATCTGGGTCACCCCTCCACTTT. Translating it yields CASDRGQPSGSPLHF.

The CDR3 spells CASSLARLNTEAFF. CDR3 DNA: TGTGCCAGCAGCTTAGCCAGGTTGAACACTGAAGCTTTCTTT. This sequence joins TRBV7-3 and TRBJ1-1; D is uncertain. The germline gives CDR1 SGHTA, CDR2 FQGTGA. V lost 2 bases to trimming and J lost 0 bases, with 7 bases between them. CDR3 length: 14 residues.

V is TRBV19 and J is TRBJ1-2, with a possible D match to TRBD1 (6 bases). V lost 4 bases, J lost 3 bases, and 21 bases lay in between. Germline V gene lookup returns CDR1 LNHDA and CDR2 SQIVND (reference sequence). CDR3 length: 17 amino acids. The CDR3 protein is CASSTRSQGPPDYGYTF. CDR3 sequence (DNA): TGTGCCAGTAGTACGCGAAGTCAGGGGCCCCCTGACTATGGCTACACCTTC.

The chain carries TRBV4-2 and TRBJ1-3, with D uncertain. This CDR3 region has 17 residues. The V and J ends lost 0 bases and 4 bases respectively, with 16 bases between them. Germline V gene lookup returns CDR1 LGHNA and CDR2 YNFKEQ. The chain's CDR3 is CASSQDLPAGAGNTIYF. Written as DNA, the CDR3 is TGTGCCAGCAGCCAAGACCTCCCTGCGGGTGCCGGAAACACCATATATTTT.

The CDR3: CASRLYNEQFF. In nucleotides, the CDR3 is TGTGCCAGTAGGTTATACAATGAGCAGTTCTTC. J is TRBJ2-1 and V is TRBV19; no firm D call. In germline, CDR1 is LNHDA, CDR2 SQIVND (reference sequence). The CDR3 is 11 amino acids. V lost 6 bases, J lost 4 bases, and 4 bases lay in between.

CDR3 loop: CASARRGEGYGYTF. CDR3 DNA: TGCGCCAGCGCTCGCCGGGGGGAAGGGTATGGCTACACCTTC. The rearrangement links TRBV5-1 to TRBJ1-2; the D gene is possibly TRBD1 (5 bases). Per the germline V gene, CDR1 is SGHRS and CDR2 is YFSETQ. V was clipped by 7 bases and J by 5 bases, with 18 bases between them. The CDR3 length is 14 residues.

Remarks on this clone: An end of the junction differs from the germline gene, which may be a read error. This same CDR3 is encoded by further DNA sequences in the sample. V gene TRBV6-2 or TRBV6-3 combines with J gene TRBJ1-3; D remains unclear. The CDR3 covers 14 residues. CDR1 MNHEY and CDR2 SVGEGT come from the germline V gene. The CDR3 region has the DNA TGTGCTAGCAGCAGGACTGCTTCTGGAAACACCATATATTTT. Translation gives CASSRTASGNTIYF.

This chain joins TRBV5-1 and TRBJ2-3; 7 positions agree with TRBD1. V shed 3 bases, J shed 1 base, and the junction held 2 bases outside the gene matches. The CDR3 sequence is 14 residues long. Germline CDR1 is SGHRS and CDR2 is YFSETQ. In DNA form, the CDR3 reads TGCGCCAGCAGCTCCACAGGGGGCACAGATACGCAGTATTTT. The encoded protein is CASSSTGGTDTQYF.

The gene calls are TRBV5-6 and TRBJ2-2; D is possibly TRBD1 (7 bases). This CDR3 contains 15 residues. Trimming took off 1 base at V and 4 bases at J, with 11 bases between the two ends. Germline CDR1 SGHDT, CDR2 YYEEEE. CDR3 sequence reads: CASSLPQGGTGELFF. The CDR3 nucleotides are TGTGCCAGCAGCTTGCCCCAGGGGGGCACCGGGGAGCTGTTTTTT. Variable domain in full (rest from reference TRBV5-6 and TRBJ2-2): DAGVTQSPTHLIKTRGQQVTLRCSPKSGHDTVSWYQQALGQGPQFIFQYYEEEERQRGNFPDRFSGHQFPNYSSELNVNALLLGDSALYLCASSLPQGGTGELFFGEGSRLTVL.

The V call is TRBV5-1, the J call TRBJ1-2; D unclear. Germline CDR1 SGHRS, CDR2 YFSETQ. Trimming removed 2 bases at V and 5 bases at J, with 7 bases between. The CDR3 runs to 12 residues. CDR3 bases: TGCGCCAGCAGCTTAAGCCAATATGGCTACACCTTC. Its translation: CASSLSQYGYTF. Combining the CDR3 with reference TRBV5-1 and TRBJ1-2 gives the whole variable domain KAGVTQTPRYLIKTRGQQVTLSCSPISGHRSVSWYQQTPGQGLQFLFEYFSETQRNKGNFPGRFSGRQFSNSRSEMNVSTLELGDSALYLCASSLSQYGYTFGSGTRLTVV.

V and J are TRBV6-5 and TRBJ1-2; 9 bases map to TRBD1. V lost 5 bases, J lost 6 bases, and 7 bases stayed unmatched. This CDR3 is 14 amino acids long. The germline V gene encodes CDR1 MNHEY and CDR2 SVGAGI. Here the CDR3 reads CASSTGTGSNGYTF. The CDR3, as DNA: TGTGCCAGCAGTACCGGGACAGGGTCGAATGGCTACACCTTC.

This chain links TRBV11-2 with TRBJ2-7; 9 bases map to TRBD1. This CDR3 region has 15 residues. With 5 bases clipped from V and 5 bases from J, the junction kept 10 bases outside the gene matches. CDR1 and CDR2 (germline): SGHAT, FQNNGV. CDR3 nucleotide sequence: TGTGCCAGCAGCCTAACCGGGACAGGGCCCCACGAGCAGTACTTC. It encodes CASSLTGTGPHEQYF.

The table lists this clone with a count of one. This rearrangement joins TRBV3-1 (or the pseudogene TRBV3-2) to TRBJ1-1; D remains unclear. V dropped 3 bases and J dropped 4 bases, with 9 bases sitting between them. CDR1 and CDR2 from the germline V gene are LGHDT and YNNKEL (reference sequence). CDR3 length: 13 amino acids. CDR3 protein: CASSQRASTEAFF. The CDR3, as DNA: TGTGCCAGCAGCCAGAGGGCTAGCACTGAAGCTTTCTTT.

The chain joins TRBV11-2 to TRBJ2-2; a weak D match, TRBD1 (5 bases). CDR1 and CDR2 (germline): SGHAT, FQNNGV. The ends were cut back, 3 bases at V and 6 bases at J, with 11 bases in the middle. The CDR3 totals 14 residues. The CDR3 here is CASSLQGMAGELFF. CDR3 in DNA: TGTGCCAGCAGCTTGCAGGGTATGGCCGGGGAGCTGTTTTTT.

V is TRBV15 and J is TRBJ2-4; the D is unclear. Trimming shortened V by 5 bases and J by 2 bases, and 13 bases separated the two germline ends. In germline, CDR1 is LNHNV, CDR2 YYDKDF (reference sequence). CDR3 size: 15 residues. The CDR3 sequence is CATSLPLVSKNIQYF. CDR3 bases: TGTGCCACCAGCCTTCCTCTAGTTTCCAAAAACATTCAGTACTTC.

CDR3 nucleotides: TGTGCCAGCAGCCCGGACAGGTTTTTCTCACCCCTCCACTTT. The encoded protein is CASSPDRFFSPLHF. The V gene is TRBV5-8, the J gene TRBJ1-6; 7 bases are a match to TRBD1. CDR1 and CDR2 (germline): SGHTS, YDEGEE. V lost 4 bases and J lost 10; bases outside the gene matches: 8. This CDR3 is built from 14 residues. Full variable domain (outside the CDR3, taken from reference TRBV5-8 and TRBJ1-6): EAGVTQSPTHLIKTRGQQATLRCSPISGHTSVYWYQQALGLGLQFLLWYDEGEERNRGNFPPRFSGRQFPNYSSELNVNALELEDSALYLCASSPDRFFSPLHFGNGTRLTVT.

V is TRBV2 and J is TRBJ1-5, with 10 bases matching TRBD1. Trimming at V came to 5 bases and at J to 6 bases, leaving 7 bases not matched to a gene. Looked up from germline, CDR1 is SNHLY and CDR2 is FYNNEI. The CDR3 has 15 residues. The CDR3 DNA reads as TGTGCCAGCAGTCATGGACAGGGGGTCCGTCAGCCCCAGCATTTT. Its translation: CASSHGQGVRQPQHF. Full variable domain (rest looked up from reference TRBV2 and TRBJ1-5): EPEVTQTPSHQVTQMGQEVILRCVPISNHLYFYWYRQILGQKVEFLVSFYNNEISEKSEIFDDQFSVERPDGSNFTLKIRSTKLEDSAMYFCASSHGQGVRQPQHFGDGTRLSIL.

The chain uses TRBV20-1 and TRBJ1-1; D is perhaps TRBD1 (6 bases). The CDR3 has 14 amino acids. Trimming shortened V by 3 bases and J by 5 bases, and 16 bases separated the two germline ends. Germline V gene sequence: CDR1 DFQATT, CDR2 SNEGSKA (reference sequence). In DNA form, the CDR3 reads TGCAGTGCTAGTAGAGGGGGTGCCCCGACTGAAGCTTTCTTT. Amino acid sequence: CSASRGGAPTEAFF.

V gene TRBV9 combines with J gene TRBJ2-7, with a tentative D call TRBD2 (6 bases). The CDR3 loop spans 15 amino acids. Trimming removed 0 bases at V and 6 bases at J, with 16 bases between. Germline V gene data show CDR1 as SGDLS and CDR2 as YYNGEE. Here the CDR3 reads CASSVDPGVSLEQYF. The CDR3 DNA reads as TGTGCCAGCAGCGTAGATCCGGGAGTTTCCCTCGAGCAGTACTTC.

The chain couples TRBV2 to TRBJ1-1; D is perhaps TRBD1 (6 bases). The V and J ends lost 5 bases and 5 bases respectively, with 12 bases between them. CDR1 is SNHLY and CDR2 is FYNNEI in the germline V gene. The CDR3 has 13 amino acids. CDR3 residues: CASSPYRATEAFF. CDR3 bases: TGTGCCAGCAGTCCGTACAGGGCAACTGAAGCTTTCTTT.

The rearrangement uses TRBV4-1 and TRBJ2-1; D remains unclear. V lost 2 bases and J lost 0, with 8 bases in between. The germline gives CDR1 MGHRA, CDR2 YSYEKL. CDR3 length: 15 residues. The CDR3 DNA is TGCGCCAGCAGCCAAATGCGGAGCTCCTACAATGAGCAGTTCTTC. Its protein is CASSQMRSSYNEQFF.